Shown below are 5 T cell receptor beta chains from a single sample sequenced in a study of blood T cell repertoires in COVID-19. Assay: immunoSEQ multiplex PCR; the TCRdb copy retains only in-frame clones and omits some. This sample has over 90,000 clones, with around 87% found just once. The sample was peripheral blood. The receptors here all came from a human donor in a cohort sampled during active COVID-19.

The chain uses TRBV5-1 and TRBJ1-4; the match to TRBD1 covers 7 bases. The ends lost 2 bases at V and 5 bases at J; junction bases unmatched: 6. This CDR3 has 15 amino acids. The germline CDR1 and CDR2 sequences are SGHRS and YFSETQ. The CDR3 nucleotides read TGCGCCAGCAGCTTCTCAGGGGGAGGAAATGAAAAACTGTTTTTT. It is translated as CASSFSGGGNEKLFF.

The sample holds a few counts of this clone. The gene calls are TRBV4-1 and TRBJ1-1; no definite D call. Germline lookup yields CDR1 MGHRA and CDR2 YSYEKL. V lost 4 bases and J lost 4, with 16 bases in between. The CDR3 loop spans 15 amino acids. The CDR3 DNA follows: TGCGCCAGCAGCCTCACCCACGCCCGAGGCACTGAAGCTTTCTTT. It codes for CASSLTHARGTEAFF.

The V and J genes are TRBV15 and TRBJ2-1; 14 bases match TRBD2. The CDR3 totals 15 residues. Germline V CDR1 and CDR2: LNHNV, YYDKDF (reference sequence). V lost 5 bases to trimming and J lost 6 bases; unmatched junction nucleotides: 3. This CDR3 is CATSGGLAGVNEQFF. CDR3 nucleotide sequence: TGTGCCACCAGCGGGGGACTAGCGGGAGTCAATGAGCAGTTCTTC.

The chain couples TRBV11-2 to TRBJ2-3; TRBD2 matches 11 bases. J was trimmed by 4 bases and V by 0 bases; bases with no gene match: 12. Germline assignment: CDR1 SGHAT and CDR2 FQNNGV. This CDR3 contains 19 residues. In DNA form, the CDR3 reads TGTGCCAGCAGCTTAGATTTCGGGTTCGGGACTAGCGGCCCAGATACGCAGTATTTT. Amino acid sequence: CASSLDFGFGTSGPDTQYF. The entire variable domain, with the rest obtained from reference TRBV11-2 and TRBJ2-3, is as follows: EAGVAQSPRYKIIEKRQSVAFWCNPISGHATLYWYQQILGQGPKLLIQFQNNGVVDDSQLPKDRFSAERLKGVDSTLKIQPAKLEDSAVYLCASSLDFGFGTSGPDTQYFGPGTRLTVL.

V and J are TRBV7-3 and TRBJ1-1; unclear D gene. The CDR3 is 13 amino acids. Germline V lookup: CDR1 SGHTA, CDR2 FQGTGA. Trimming removed 5 bases at V and 3 bases at J, with 10 bases between. The CDR3 loop reads CASSPAGYTEAFF. The CDR3, as DNA: TGTGCCAGCAGCCCAGCGGGTTACACTGAAGCTTTCTTT.